A selection of T cell receptor beta chains follows, all from one sample in a study of T-cell reconstitution after alpha-beta-depleted transplantation in children. TCRdb processed the PCR reads anew with MiXCR; each CDR3 protein has one entry. The sample lists a few hundred thousand distinct CDR3 sequences; approximately 13% were seen once. This specimen consisted of PBMCs from the stem cell graft donor, obtained from the stem cell graft. The receptors originated from a human donor who donated a stem cell graft to a child with combined immunodeficiency. CDR3s include the opening cysteine and the closing phenylalanine or tryptophan. D genes are given only for firm matches. Clone size is not always given. Where it is, it says once, few, many or a class for expanded clones.

. . TRBJ2-1 TRBV2 CASSENYPSYNEQFF TGTGCCAGCAGTGAAAACTATCCCTCCTACAATGAGCAGTTCTTC
few . TRBJ2-6 TRBV12-3/TRBV12-4 CASSLSREWANVLTF TGTGCCAGCAGTTTAAGTAGGGAATGGGCCAACGTCCTGACTTTC
many . TRBJ1-4 TRBV27 CASSPRFATNEKLFF TGTGCCAGCAGCCCCAGGTTCGCAACTAATGAAAAACTGTTTTTT
. TRBD1 TRBJ1-5 TRBV11-2 CASSLDEQGSRNQPQHF TGTGCCAGCAGCTTAGATGAACAGGGGTCCCGCAATCAGCCCCAGCATTTT
. . TRBJ1-2 TRBV6-5 CASSSPGAGGYTF TGTGCCAGCAGTTCTCCGGGGGCGGGTGGCTACACCTTC
. TRBD1 TRBJ2-3 TRBV29-1 CSVAGTGGRSDTQYF TGCAGCGTCGCCGGGACAGGGGGCCGGTCAGATACGCAGTATTTT
. TRBD2 TRBJ2-3 TRBV20-1 CSAPTSGGVADTQYF TGCAGTGCTCCTACTAGCGGGGGGGTAGCGGATACGCAGTATTTT
. TRBD1 TRBJ2-1 TRBV5-4 CASSRQGIDEQFF TGTGCCAGCAGTCGACAGGGTATCGATGAGCAGTTCTTC
. . TRBJ2-5 TRBV5-5 CASSATGRGETQYF TGTGCCAGCAGCGCGACAGGGAGGGGAGAGACCCAGTACTTC
few TRBD2 TRBJ2-3 TRBV7-8 CASSPLRTSRTDTQYF TGTGCCAGCAGCCCTCTGAGGACTAGCCGTACAGATACGCAGTATTTT
few TRBD1 TRBJ1-1 TRBV19 CASNPRGQGPATEAFF TGTGCCAGTAACCCGCGTGGACAGGGTCCGGCCACTGAAGCTTTCTTT
few . TRBJ1-4 TRBV29-1 CSMRQSNEKLFF TGCAGCATGCGGCAGTCAAATGAAAAACTGTTTTTT
many TRBD2 TRBJ2-6 TRBV2 CASSRTSGSGANVLTF TGTGCCAGCAGCCGGACTAGCGGCTCTGGGGCCAACGTCCTGACTTTC
. TRBD2 TRBJ2-5 TRBV24-1 CATSDLRTSGETQYF TGTGCCACCAGTGATTTGCGGACTAGCGGAGAGACCCAGTACTTC
few . TRBJ2-7 TRBV7-2 CASSLTKDYEQYF TGTGCCAGCAGCTTAACCAAGGACTACGAGCAGTACTTC
few TRBD1 TRBJ2-5 TRBV2 CASSGERQGETQYF TGTGCCAGCAGTGGGGAGAGACAGGGGGAGACCCAGTACTTC
few TRBD1 TRBJ1-1 TRBV20-1 CSTNRGSGRNTEAFF TGCAGTACAAACAGGGGATCTGGGAGGAACACTGAAGCTTTCTTT
few TRBD1 TRBJ2-7 TRBV3-1 CASSQETGGLGEQYF TGTGCCAGCAGCCAAGAGACAGGGGGTCTAGGCGAGCAGTACTTC
few . TRBJ2-1 TRBV4-2 CASSQQGGRYSYNEQFF TGTGCCAGCAGCCAACAGGGAGGACGGTACTCCTACAATGAGCAGTTCTTC
few . TRBJ1-4 TRBV6-2/TRBV6-3 CASSYQLDSRPSTNEKLFF TGTGCCAGCAGTTACCAACTGGACAGTCGGCCCTCCACTAATGAAAAACTGTTTTTT
. TRBD2 TRBJ2-1 TRBV2 CASRLTSGYNEQFF TGTGCCAGCAGGTTGACTAGCGGGTACAATGAGCAGTTCTTC
few . TRBJ1-6 TRBV6-5 CASSRAGVENSPLHF TGTGCCAGCAGCCGGGCAGGGGTAGAGAATTCACCCCTCCACTTT
. . TRBJ1-5 TRBV12-3/TRBV12-4 CASSGDRDSSNQPQHF TGTGCCAGCAGCGGTGACAGAGATTCAAGCAATCAGCCCCAGCATTTT
. TRBD2 TRBJ2-5 TRBV11-3 CASRGLEVGTQYF TGTGCCAGCAGGGGACTAGAAGTAGGGACCCAGTACTTC
few . TRBJ1-2 TRBV7-9 CASSPVEYYGYTF TGTGCCAGCAGCCCCGTCGAGTACTATGGCTACACCTTC
many . TRBJ2-1 TRBV12-5 CASGLIIAVSYNEQFF TGTGCTAGTGGTTTGATTATAGCGGTTTCCTACAATGAGCAGTTCTTC
. TRBD1 TRBJ1-2 TRBV15 CATTEQGAWGYTF TGTGCCACCACTGAGCAGGGGGCGTGGGGCTACACCTTC
. . TRBJ1-3 TRBV30 CASGGSSGNTIYF TGTGCCTCGGGAGGGAGCTCTGGAAACACCATATATTTT
many TRBD1 TRBJ2-3 TRBV29-1 CSVQGQGLTDTQYF TGCAGCGTGCAGGGACAGGGACTCACAGATACGCAGTATTTT
many . TRBJ1-1 TRBV7-9 CASNADGNTEAFF TGTGCCAGCAACGCGGACGGGAACACTGAAGCTTTCTTT